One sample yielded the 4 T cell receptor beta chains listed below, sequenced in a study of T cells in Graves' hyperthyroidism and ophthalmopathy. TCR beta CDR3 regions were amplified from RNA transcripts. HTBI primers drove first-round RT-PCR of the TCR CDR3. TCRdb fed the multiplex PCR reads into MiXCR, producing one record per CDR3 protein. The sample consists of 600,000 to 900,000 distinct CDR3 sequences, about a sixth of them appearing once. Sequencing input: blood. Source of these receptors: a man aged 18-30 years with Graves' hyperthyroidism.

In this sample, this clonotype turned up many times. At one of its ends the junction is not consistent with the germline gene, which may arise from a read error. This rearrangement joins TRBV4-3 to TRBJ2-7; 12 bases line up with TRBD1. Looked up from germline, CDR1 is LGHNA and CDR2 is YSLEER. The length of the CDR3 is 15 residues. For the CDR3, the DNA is TGTGCCAGCAGCCAAGGGACAGGGGGCACCTACGAGCAGTACTTC. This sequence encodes CASSQGTGGTYEQYF.

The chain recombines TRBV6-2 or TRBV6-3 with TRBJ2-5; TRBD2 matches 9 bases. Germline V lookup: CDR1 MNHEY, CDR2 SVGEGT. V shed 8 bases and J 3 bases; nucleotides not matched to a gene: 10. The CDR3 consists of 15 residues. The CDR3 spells CASAAGGLAKETQYF. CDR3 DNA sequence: TGTGCCAGCGCGGCCGGAGGACTAGCGAAAGAGACCCAGTACTTC.

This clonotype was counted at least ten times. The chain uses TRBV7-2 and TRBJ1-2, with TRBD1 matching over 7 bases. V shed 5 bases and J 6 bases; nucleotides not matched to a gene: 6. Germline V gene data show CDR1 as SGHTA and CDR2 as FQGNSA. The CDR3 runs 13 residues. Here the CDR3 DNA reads TGTGCCAGCAGCCGAACAGGGGTGCATGGCTACACCTTC. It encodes CASSRTGVHGYTF.

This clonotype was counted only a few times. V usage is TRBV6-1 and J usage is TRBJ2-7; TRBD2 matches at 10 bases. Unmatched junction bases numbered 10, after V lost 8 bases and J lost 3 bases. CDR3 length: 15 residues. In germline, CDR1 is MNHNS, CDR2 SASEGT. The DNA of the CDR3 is TGTGCCAGCCGGGGGAGCGGGAGGGGAGACTACGAGCAGTACTTC. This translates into CASRGSGRGDYEQYF.